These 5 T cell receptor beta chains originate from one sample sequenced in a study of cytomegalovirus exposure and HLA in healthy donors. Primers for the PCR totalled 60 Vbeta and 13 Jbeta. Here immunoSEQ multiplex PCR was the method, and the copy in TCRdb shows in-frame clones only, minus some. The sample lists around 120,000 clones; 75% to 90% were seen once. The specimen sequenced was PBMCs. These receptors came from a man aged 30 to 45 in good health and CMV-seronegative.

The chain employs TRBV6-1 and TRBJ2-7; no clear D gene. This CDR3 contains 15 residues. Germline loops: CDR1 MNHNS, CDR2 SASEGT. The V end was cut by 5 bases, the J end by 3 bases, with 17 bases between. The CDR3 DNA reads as TGTGCCAGCAGTACCCGACCAAATCCGGGCTACGAGCAGTACTTC. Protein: CASSTRPNPGYEQYF.

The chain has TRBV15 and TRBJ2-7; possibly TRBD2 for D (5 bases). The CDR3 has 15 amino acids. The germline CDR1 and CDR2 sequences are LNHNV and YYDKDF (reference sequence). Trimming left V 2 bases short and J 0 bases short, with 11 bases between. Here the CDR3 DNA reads TGTGCCACCAGCAGACCAGCGGAGGCCTCCTACGAGCAGTACTTC. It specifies CATSRPAEASYEQYF.

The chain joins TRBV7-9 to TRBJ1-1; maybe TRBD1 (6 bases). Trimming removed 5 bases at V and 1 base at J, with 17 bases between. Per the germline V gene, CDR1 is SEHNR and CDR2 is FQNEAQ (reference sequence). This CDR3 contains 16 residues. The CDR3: CASSPFVSRGNTEAFF. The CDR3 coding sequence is TGTGCCAGCAGCCCGTTCGTAAGCAGGGGGAACACTGAAGCTTTCTTT.

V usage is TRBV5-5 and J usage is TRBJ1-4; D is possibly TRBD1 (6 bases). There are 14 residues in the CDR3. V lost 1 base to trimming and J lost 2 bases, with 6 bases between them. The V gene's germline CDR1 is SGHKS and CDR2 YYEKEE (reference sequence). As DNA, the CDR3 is TGTGCCAGCAGCTTGACAGGGACTAATGAAAAACTGTTTTTT. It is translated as CASSLTGTNEKLFF. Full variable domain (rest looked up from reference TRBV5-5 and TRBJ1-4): DAGVTQSPTHLIKTRGQQVTLRCSPISGHKSVSWYQQVLGQGPQFIFQYYEKEERGRGNFPDRFSARQFPNYSSELNVNALLLGDSALYLCASSLTGTNEKLFFGSGTQLSVL.

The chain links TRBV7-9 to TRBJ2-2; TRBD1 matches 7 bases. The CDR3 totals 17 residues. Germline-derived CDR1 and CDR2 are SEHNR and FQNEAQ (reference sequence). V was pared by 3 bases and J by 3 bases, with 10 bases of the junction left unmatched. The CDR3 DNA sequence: TGTGCCAGCAGCTTGGGACAAACAGGGGTATACACCGGGGAGCTGTTTTTT. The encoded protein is CASSLGQTGVYTGELFF.